This T cell receptor beta chain was found in a study of control samples from healthy donors and cancer patients. There are 15 residues in the CDR3. CDR1 and CDR2 (germline): KGHSH, LQKENI. Deletions cut 0 bases from V and 7 bases from J, with 12 bases between. This clone was observed a single time. The protocol was immunoSEQ multiplex PCR, while the TCRdb copy is restricted to in-frame clones and leaves out a portion. The data contain 20,000 to 30,000 clones, approximately 78% of them singletons. This chain uses TRBV18 with TRBJ2-2, with D tentatively TRBD1 or TRBD2 (5 bases each). Sequenced material: PBMCs. This sequence was found in a man aged 55-75 years with colorectal cancer. The CDR3 is CASSPPRGDGGELFF. The DNA for the CDR3 is TGTGCCAGCTCACCACCGAGAGGGGATGGCGGGGAGCTGTTTTTT.